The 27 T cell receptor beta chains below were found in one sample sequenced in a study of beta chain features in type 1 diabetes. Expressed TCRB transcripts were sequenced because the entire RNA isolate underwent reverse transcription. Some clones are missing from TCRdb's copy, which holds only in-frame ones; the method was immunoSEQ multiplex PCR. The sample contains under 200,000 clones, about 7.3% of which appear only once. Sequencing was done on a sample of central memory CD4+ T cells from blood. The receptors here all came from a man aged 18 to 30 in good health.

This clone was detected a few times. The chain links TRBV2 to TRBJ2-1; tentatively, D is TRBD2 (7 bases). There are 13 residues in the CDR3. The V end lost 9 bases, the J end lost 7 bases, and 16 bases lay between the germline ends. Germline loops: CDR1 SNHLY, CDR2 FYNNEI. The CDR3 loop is CASGGGRNNEQFF. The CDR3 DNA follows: TGTGCCAGTGGGGGGGGCAGAAATAATGAGCAGTTCTTC.

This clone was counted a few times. CDR3 coding DNA: TGTGCCAGTAGTGGACAGGGACGGTACGAGCAGTACTTC. Translating it yields CASSGQGRYEQYF. The V gene is TRBV19, the J gene TRBJ2-7, with 8 bases identical to TRBD1. V gave up 5 bases and J gave up 4 bases; unmatched junction bases: 4. The V gene's germline CDR1 is LNHDA and CDR2 SQIVND (reference sequence). CDR3 length: 13 residues.

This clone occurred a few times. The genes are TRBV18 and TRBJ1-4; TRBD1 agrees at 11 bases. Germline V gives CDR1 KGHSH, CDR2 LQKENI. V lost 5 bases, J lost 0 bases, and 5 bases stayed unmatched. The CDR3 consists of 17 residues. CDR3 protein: CASSSDRGRSTNEKLFF. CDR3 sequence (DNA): TGTGCCAGCTCATCGGACAGGGGGCGTTCAACTAATGAAAAACTGTTTTTT.

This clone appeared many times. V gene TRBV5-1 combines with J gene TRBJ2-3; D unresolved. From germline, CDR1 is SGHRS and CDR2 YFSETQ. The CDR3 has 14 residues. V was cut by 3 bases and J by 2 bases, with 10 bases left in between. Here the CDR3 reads CASSSSSTTDTQYF. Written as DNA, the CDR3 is TGCGCCAGCAGCTCTAGTTCCACCACAGATACGCAGTATTTT.

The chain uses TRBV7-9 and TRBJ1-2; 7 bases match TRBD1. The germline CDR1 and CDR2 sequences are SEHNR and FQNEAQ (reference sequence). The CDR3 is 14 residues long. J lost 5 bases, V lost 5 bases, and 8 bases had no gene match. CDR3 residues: CASSIDRVTYGYTF. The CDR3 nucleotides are TGTGCCAGCAGCATTGACAGGGTGACATATGGCTACACCTTC.

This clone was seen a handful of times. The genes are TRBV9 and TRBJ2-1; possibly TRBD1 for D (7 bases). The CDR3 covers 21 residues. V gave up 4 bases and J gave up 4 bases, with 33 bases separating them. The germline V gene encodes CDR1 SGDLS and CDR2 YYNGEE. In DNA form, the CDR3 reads TGTGCCAGCAGCCATACCCTCAAGACAGGGTGGGGGTTCGGGGGTTACAATGAGCAGTTCTTC. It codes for CASSHTLKTGWGFGGYNEQFF.

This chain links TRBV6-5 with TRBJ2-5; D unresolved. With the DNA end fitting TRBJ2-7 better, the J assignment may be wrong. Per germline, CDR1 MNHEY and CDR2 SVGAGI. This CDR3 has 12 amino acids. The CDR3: CASSPIVGEQYF. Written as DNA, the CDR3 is TGTGCCAGCAGCCCAATCGTGGGCGAGCAGTACTTC.

The CDR3 DNA sequence: TGTGCCAGCAGCTTGGCCCTAGCGGGAGGGCAAGAGACCCAGTACTTC. This translates into CASSLALAGGQETQYF. V is TRBV5-5 and J is TRBJ2-5; 12 bases map to TRBD2. CDR3 length: 16 amino acids. Germline assignment: CDR1 SGHKS and CDR2 YYEKEE (reference sequence). V shed 0 bases, J shed 2 bases, and the junction held 2 bases outside the gene matches.

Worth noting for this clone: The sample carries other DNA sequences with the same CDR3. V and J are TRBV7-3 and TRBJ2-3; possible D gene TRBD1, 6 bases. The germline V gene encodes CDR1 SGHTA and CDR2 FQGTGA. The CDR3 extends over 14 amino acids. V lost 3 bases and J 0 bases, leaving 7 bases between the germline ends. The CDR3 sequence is CASSLGASTDTQYF. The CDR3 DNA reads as TGTGCCAGCAGCTTGGGGGCCAGCACAGATACGCAGTATTTT. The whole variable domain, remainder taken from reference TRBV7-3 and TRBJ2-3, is GAGVSQTPSNKVTEKGKYVELRCDPISGHTALYWYRQSLGQGPEFLIYFQGTGAADDSGLPNDRFFAVRPEGSVSTLKIQRTERGDSAVYLCASSLGASTDTQYFGPGTRLTVL.

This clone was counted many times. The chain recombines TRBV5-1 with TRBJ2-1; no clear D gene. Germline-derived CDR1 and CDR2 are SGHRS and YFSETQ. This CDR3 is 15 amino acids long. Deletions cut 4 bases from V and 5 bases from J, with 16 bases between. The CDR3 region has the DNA TGCGCCAGCAGCCCCCAACCCCGAGGAGACAATGAGCAGTTCTTC. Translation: CASSPQPRGDNEQFF.

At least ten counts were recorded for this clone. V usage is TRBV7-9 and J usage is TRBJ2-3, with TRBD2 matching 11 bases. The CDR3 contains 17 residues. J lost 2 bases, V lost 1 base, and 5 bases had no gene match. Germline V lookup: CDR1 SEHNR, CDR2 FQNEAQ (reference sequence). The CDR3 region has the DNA TGTGCCAGCAGCTTAGAACTAGCGGGGGCCCACACAGATACGCAGTATTTT. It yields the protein CASSLELAGAHTDTQYF.

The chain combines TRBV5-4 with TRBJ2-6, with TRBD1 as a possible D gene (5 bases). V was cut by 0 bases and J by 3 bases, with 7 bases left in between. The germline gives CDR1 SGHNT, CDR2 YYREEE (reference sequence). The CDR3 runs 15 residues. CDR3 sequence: CASSLGGFGANVLTF. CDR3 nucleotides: TGTGCCAGCAGCTTGGGGGGCTTTGGGGCCAACGTCCTGACTTTC.

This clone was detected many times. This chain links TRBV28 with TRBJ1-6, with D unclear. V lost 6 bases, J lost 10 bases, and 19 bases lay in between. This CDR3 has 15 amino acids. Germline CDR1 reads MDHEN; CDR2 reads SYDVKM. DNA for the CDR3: TGTGCCAGCAGCCCCCCGCGAGGGTTCAGGTCACCCCTCCACTTT. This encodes CASSPPRGFRSPLHF.

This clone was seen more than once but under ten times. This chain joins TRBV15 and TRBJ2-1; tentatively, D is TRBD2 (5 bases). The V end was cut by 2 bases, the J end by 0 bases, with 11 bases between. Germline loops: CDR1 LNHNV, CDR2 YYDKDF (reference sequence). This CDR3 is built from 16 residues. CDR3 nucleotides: TGTGCCACCAGCAGAACTAGAACCAACTCCTACAATGAGCAGTTCTTC. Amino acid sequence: CATSRTRTNSYNEQFF.

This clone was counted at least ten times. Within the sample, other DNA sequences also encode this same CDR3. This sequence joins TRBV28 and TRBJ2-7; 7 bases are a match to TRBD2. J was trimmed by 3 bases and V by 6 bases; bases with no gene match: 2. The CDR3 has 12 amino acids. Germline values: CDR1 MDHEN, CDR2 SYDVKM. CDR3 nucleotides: TGTGCCAGCAGCCCGGGGGGCTACGAGCAGTACTTC. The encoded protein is CASSPGGYEQYF.

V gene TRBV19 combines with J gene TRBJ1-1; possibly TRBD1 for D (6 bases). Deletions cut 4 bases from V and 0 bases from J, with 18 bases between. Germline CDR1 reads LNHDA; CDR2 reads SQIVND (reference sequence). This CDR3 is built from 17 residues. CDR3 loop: CASSTRVQGPMNTEAFF. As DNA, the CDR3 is TGTGCCAGTAGTACAAGGGTACAGGGACCGATGAACACTGAAGCTTTCTTT.

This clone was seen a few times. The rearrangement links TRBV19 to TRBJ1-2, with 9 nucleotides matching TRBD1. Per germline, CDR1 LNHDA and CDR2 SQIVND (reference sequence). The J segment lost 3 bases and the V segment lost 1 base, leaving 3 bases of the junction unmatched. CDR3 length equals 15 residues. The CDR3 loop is CASSIAGQGHYGYTF. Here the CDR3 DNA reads TGTGCCAGTAGTATAGCCGGACAGGGGCACTATGGCTACACCTTC.

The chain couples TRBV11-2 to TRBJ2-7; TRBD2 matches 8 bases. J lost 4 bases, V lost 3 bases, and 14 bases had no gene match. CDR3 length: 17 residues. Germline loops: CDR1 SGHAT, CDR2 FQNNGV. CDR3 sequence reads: CASSFTLSGSLAYEQYF. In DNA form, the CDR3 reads TGTGCCAGCAGCTTTACCCTGAGCGGGAGCCTGGCTTACGAGCAGTACTTC.

This chain's CDR3 is CASSGSGTGGTYEQYF. The CDR3 bases are TGTGCCAGCAGTGGTTCCGGGACAGGGGGAACCTACGAGCAGTACTTC. V gene TRBV25-1 combines with J gene TRBJ2-7; 11 nucleotides agree with TRBD1. Germline lookup yields CDR1 MGHDK and CDR2 SYGVNS. Trimming cost V 4 bases and J 2 bases; bases outside gene matches: 7. The CDR3 length is 16 residues.

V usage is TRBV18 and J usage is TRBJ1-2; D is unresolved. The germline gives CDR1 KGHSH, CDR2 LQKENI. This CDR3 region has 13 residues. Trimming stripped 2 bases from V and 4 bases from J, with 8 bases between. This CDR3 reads CASSPGQTYGYTF. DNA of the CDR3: TGTGCCAGCTCACCAGGGCAAACCTATGGCTACACCTTC.

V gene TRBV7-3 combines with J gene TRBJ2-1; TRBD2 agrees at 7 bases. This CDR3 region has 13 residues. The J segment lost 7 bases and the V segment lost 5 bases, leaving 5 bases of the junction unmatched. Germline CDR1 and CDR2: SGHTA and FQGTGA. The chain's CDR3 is CASSGGGMNEQFF. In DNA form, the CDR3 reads TGTGCCAGCAGCGGGGGGGGGATGAATGAGCAGTTCTTC.

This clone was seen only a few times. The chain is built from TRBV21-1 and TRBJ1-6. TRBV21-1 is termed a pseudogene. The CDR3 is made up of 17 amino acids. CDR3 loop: CASRRAGTSSYNSPLHF. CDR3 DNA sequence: TGTGCCAGCAGGCGAGCGGGGACAAGCTCCTATAATTCACCCCTCCACTTT.

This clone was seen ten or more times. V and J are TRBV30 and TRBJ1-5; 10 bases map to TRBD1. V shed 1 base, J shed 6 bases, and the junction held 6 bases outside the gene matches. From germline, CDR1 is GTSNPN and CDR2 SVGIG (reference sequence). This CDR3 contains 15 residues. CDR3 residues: CAWSADRGRIQPQHF. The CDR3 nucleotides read TGTGCCTGGAGTGCTGACAGGGGGCGAATTCAGCCCCAGCATTTT. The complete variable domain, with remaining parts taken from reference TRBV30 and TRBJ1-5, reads SQTIHQWPATLVQPVGSPLSLECTVEGTSNPNLYWYRQAAGRGLQLLFYSVGIGQISSEVPQNLSASRPQDRQFILSSKKLLLSDSGFYLCAWSADRGRIQPQHFGDGTRLSIL.

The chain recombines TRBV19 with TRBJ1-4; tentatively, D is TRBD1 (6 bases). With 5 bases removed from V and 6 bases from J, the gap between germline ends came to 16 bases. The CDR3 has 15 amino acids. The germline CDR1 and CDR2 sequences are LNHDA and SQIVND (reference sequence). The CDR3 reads CASSSQGGGDEKLFF. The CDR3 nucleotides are TGTGCCAGTAGTTCACAGGGCGGAGGCGATGAAAAACTGTTTTTT. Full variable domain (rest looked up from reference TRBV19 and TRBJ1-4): DGGITQSPKYLFRKEGQNVTLSCEQNLNHDAMYWYRQDPGQGLRLIYYSQIVNDFQKGDIAEGYSVSREKKESFPLTVTSAQKNPTAFYLCASSSQGGGDEKLFFGSGTQLSVL.

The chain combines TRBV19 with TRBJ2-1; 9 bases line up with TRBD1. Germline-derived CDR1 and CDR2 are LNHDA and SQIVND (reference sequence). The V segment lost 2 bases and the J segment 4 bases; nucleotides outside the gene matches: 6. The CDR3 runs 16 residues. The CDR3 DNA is TGTGCCAGTAGTATAAGAAGGGGGACAGGGTACAATGAGCAGTTCTTC. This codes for CASSIRRGTGYNEQFF.

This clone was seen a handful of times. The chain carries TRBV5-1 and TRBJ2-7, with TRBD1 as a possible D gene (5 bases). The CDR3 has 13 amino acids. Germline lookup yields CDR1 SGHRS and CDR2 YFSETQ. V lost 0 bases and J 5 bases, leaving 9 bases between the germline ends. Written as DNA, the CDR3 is TGCGCCAGCAGCTTGGAGGGGTCCCACGAGCAGTACTTC. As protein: CASSLEGSHEQYF.

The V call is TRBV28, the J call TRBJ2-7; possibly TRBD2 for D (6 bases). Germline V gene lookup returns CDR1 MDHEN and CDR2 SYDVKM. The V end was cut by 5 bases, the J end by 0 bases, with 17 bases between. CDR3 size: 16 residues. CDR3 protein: CASSTSGVTFSYEQYF. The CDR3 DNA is TGTGCCAGCAGTACCTCGGGAGTAACTTTCTCCTACGAGCAGTACTTC.